The source of this T cell receptor beta chain is a study of CD8 T cells in ankylosing spondylitis (dated by TCRdb to about 2017). Context from the whole study: To find TCR variants linked to disease, the study profiled T cell receptor beta repertoires in ankylosing spondylitis patients and healthy donors. The full study cohort comprised about 24 ankylosing spondylitis patients and 85 to 120 healthy donors. Peripheral blood was sampled, and synovial fluid was also collected from ankylosing spondylitis patients. The investigation overall reported the following: Blood from ankylosing spondylitis patients appeared to be characterized by a TCR beta motif made up of several highly homologous amino acid variants. The disease-linked clones were reported to be significantly enriched in matched synovial fluid samples from ankylosing spondylitis patients. Some motif variants had previously been reported in the synovial fluid and blood of reactive arthritis patients, which suggests shared mechanisms of disease initiation. In peripheral blood, the disease-linked clones were found at relatively low frequencies and had a CD8+ phenotype.

This clonotype was observed a few times. The clone's antigen remains unknown. The sample holds no much larger clone one base away, and base qualities are not on file. V is cut by 5 bases and J by 9 bases, and the space between the germline ends is 15 bases. From the cysteine through the phenylalanine, the CDR3 covers 13 amino acids. The retained sequence is limited to the CDR3, 39 bases, with the frame set at the first base. Instrument on record: Illumina HiSeq 2500. Quantitative 5'-RACE with molecular barcodes was used to prepare TCR beta libraries. Turning to the authors' computational methods: A new computational method, built on a probabilistic model of VDJ rearrangement, was used to identify disease-linked TCR variants. TCRdb itself trimmed the public reads at Q25 with fastp, ran MiXCR and retained productive beta chains. All rows with the same CDR3 protein become a single entry with the most common DNA and genes. The V and J calls here are based on TCRdb, not the publication. The sample contains a few hundred thousand distinct CDR3 sequences, roughly 18% of them found a single time. In total, the top ten clones hold about a third of the sample.

In this chain, TRBV12-3 or TRBV12-4 is recombined with TRBJ2-3; the D region is possibly TRBD1 or TRBD2, each matching across 5 bases. The receptor comes from a male donor with ankylosing spondylitis or in good health (not recorded which). Sequencing was done on a sample of blood, either unsorted or a sorted T cell fraction (not recorded which). The bases are TGTGCCAGCAGTCTAGAAGGGACGGAAACGCAGTATTTT. This encodes CASSLEGTETQYF.